A single T cell receptor beta chain is shown here with its context. The antigen remains undetermined. One entry per CDR3 protein, called by TCRdb with MiXCR from the 5' RACE reads. The repertoire consists of about 260,000 distinct CDR3 sequences, with roughly 17% occurring once and the leading ten covering about a fifth. CDR3 size: 15 residues. Germline V CDR1 and CDR2: KGHSH, LQKENI. V was pared by 3 bases and J by 5 bases, with 15 bases between. The data originate from a study of T-cell memory formation after mild COVID-19. Study as a whole: Among the donors, TCR clusters were largely specific to each donor. Overall study results and limits: Later expanders leaned toward CD4+, whereas clones contracting from day 15 to 85 were balanced CD4/CD8. Contracting CD8+ clones were enriched in EMRA, CD4+ mainly in CM and EM.

The chain uses TRBV18 and TRBJ2-3; D unclear. Sequenced material: PBMCs or a T cell subset sorted from them (not recorded which). The source is a young man who had mild COVID-19 (a few samples of this study predate the infection). Cell type and time point are not known. DNA for the CDR3: TGTGCCAGCTCACCCAGGTCCCCCCCGGGAGATACGCAGTATTTT. It codes for CASSPRSPPGDTQYF.